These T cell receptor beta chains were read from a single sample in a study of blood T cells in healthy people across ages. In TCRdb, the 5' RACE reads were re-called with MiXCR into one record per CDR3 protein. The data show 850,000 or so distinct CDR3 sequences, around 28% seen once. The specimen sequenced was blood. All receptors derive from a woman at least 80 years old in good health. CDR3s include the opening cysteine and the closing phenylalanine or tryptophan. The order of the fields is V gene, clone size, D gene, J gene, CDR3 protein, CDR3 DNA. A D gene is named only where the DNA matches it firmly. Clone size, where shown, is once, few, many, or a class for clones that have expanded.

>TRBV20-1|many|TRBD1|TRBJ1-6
CSARGDRAYNSPLHF
TGCAGTGCTAGGGGGGACAGGGCTTATAATTCACCCCTCCACTTT
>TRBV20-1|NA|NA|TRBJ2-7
CSARDQGHPYEQYF
TGCAGTGCTAGAGATCAAGGACATCCCTACGAGCAGTACTTC
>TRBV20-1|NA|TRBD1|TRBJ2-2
CSARREGAAGELFF
TGCAGTGCCCGGAGAGAGGGGGCGGCCGGGGAGCTGTTTTTT
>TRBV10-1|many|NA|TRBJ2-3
CASGGGGFTDTQYF
TGCGCCAGCGGAGGTGGAGGCTTCACAGATACGCAGTATTTT
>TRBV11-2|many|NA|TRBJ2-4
CASSSEGPTIQYF
TGTGCCAGCAGCTCCGAGGGCCCAACCATTCAGTACTTC
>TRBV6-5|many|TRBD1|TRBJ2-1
CASKDPGRGLRFF
TGTGCCAGCAAAGATCCAGGCAGGGGGCTTCGGTTCTTC
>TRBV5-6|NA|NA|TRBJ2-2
CASSLAKSTGELFF
TGTGCCAGCAGCTTGGCCAAGTCCACCGGGGAGCTGTTTTTT
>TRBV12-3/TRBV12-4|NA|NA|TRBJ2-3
CASTQGRERTDTQYF
TGTGCCAGCACCCAGGGGAGAGAGAGAACAGATACGCAGTATTTT
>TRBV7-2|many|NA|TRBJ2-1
CASSLGLPNEQFF
TGTGCCAGCAGCTTAGGACTCCCCAATGAGCAGTTCTTC
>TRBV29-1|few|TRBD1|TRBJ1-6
CSVAIGTDNSPLHF
TGCAGCGTTGCGATAGGGACAGATAATTCACCCCTCCACTTT
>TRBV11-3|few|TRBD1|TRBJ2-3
CASSSRTGGGYTQYF
TGTGCCAGCAGCTCCCGGACAGGGGGCGGGTATACGCAGTATTTT
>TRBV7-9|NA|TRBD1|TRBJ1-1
CASSHYSRGLNTEAFF
TGTGCCAGCAGCCATTATTCCAGGGGGCTGAACACTGAAGCTTTCTTT
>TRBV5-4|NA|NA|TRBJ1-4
CASGPTSGGEKLFF
TGTGCCAGCGGCCCCACCAGCGGAGGTGAAAAACTGTTTTTT
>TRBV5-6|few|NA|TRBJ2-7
CASSLGEGPQNYEQYF
TGTGCCAGCAGCCTGGGTGAGGGACCGCAAAACTACGAGCAGTACTTC
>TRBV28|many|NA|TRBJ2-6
CASSSDLQSSGANVLTF
TGTGCCAGCAGTTCTGACTTACAGAGCTCTGGGGCCAACGTCCTGACTTTC